The 5 T cell receptor beta chains given below trace back to one sample, sequenced in a study of T cells after yellow fever vaccination. TCRdb re-derived calls from the 5' RACE reads in MiXCR, one entry per CDR3 protein. The sample includes 250,000 to 350,000 distinct CDR3 sequences, around 4.4% of them seen just once. The sample was PBMCs, taken 15 days after the yellow fever booster vaccination. These receptors were taken from a man between 18 and 35 years old who received the YFV17D yellow fever vaccine.

This clonotype came up a few times. V gene TRBV6-9 combines with J gene TRBJ2-5; D might be TRBD1 or TRBD2, each matching 5 bases. Germline loops: CDR1 MNHGY, CDR2 SVAAGI. This CDR3 contains 18 residues. V dropped 4 bases and J dropped 1 base, with 22 bases sitting between them. The CDR3 loop reads CASSFYPPGTVSQETQYF. Here the CDR3 DNA reads TGTGCCAGCAGTTTCTACCCTCCCGGGACGGTTAGCCAAGAGACCCAGTACTTC.

This clonotype was seen only a few times. The CDR3 protein is CSVLKLAGGQNEQFF. CDR3 sequence (DNA): TGCAGCGTCCTGAAACTAGCGGGGGGGCAGAATGAGCAGTTCTTC. V is TRBV29-1 and J is TRBJ2-1, with TRBD2 matching 13 bases. The germline V gene has CDR1 SQVTM and CDR2 ANQGSEA. V shed 6 bases and J 7 bases; nucleotides not matched to a gene: 9. The CDR3 covers 15 residues.

This clonotype was seen a few times. This chain links TRBV20-1 with TRBJ2-5; a weak D match, TRBD2 (6 bases). CDR1 and CDR2 (germline): DFQATT, SNEGSKA (reference sequence). The CDR3 totals 13 residues. Trimming stripped 3 bases from V and 7 bases from J, with 15 bases between. The CDR3 nucleotides read TGCAGTGCTAGCGGGGGAACTCCGGGGACCCAGTACTTC. Translated: CSASGGTPGTQYF.

This clonotype occurred many times. The chain links TRBV19 to TRBJ1-2, with D perhaps matching TRBD1 (5 bases). Germline loops: CDR1 LNHDA, CDR2 SQIVND (reference sequence). Deletions cut 4 bases from V and 5 bases from J, with 20 bases between. The CDR3 has 16 amino acids. Written as DNA, the CDR3 is TGTGCCAGTAGTACTACCCGGGACGGTTTTGTGTATGGCTACACCTTC. Translated, it gives CASSTTRDGFVYGYTF.

This clonotype was counted ten times or more. The rearrangement joins TRBV6-6 to TRBJ1-2; no firm D call. With 7 bases removed from V and 3 bases from J, the gap between germline ends came to 15 bases. Germline V gives CDR1 MNHNY, CDR2 SVGAGI (reference sequence). The CDR3 runs 14 residues. CDR3 amino acids: CASKEGQDYYGYTF. The CDR3 DNA sequence: TGTGCCAGCAAAGAGGGCCAGGACTACTATGGCTACACCTTC.